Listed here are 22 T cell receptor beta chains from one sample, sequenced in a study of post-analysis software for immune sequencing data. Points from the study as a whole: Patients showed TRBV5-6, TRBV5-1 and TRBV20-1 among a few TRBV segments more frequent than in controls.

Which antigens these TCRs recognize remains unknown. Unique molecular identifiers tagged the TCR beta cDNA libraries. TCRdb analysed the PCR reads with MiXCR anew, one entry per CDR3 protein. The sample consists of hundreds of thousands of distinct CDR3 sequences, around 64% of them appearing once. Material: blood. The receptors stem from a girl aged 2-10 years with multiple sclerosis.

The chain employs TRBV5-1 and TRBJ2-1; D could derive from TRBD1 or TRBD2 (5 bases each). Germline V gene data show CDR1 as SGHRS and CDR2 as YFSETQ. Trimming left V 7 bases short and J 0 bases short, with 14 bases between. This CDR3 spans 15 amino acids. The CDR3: CASGAGLFSYNEQFF. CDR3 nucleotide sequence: TGCGCCAGCGGGGCTGGACTGTTCTCCTACAATGAGCAGTTCTTC.

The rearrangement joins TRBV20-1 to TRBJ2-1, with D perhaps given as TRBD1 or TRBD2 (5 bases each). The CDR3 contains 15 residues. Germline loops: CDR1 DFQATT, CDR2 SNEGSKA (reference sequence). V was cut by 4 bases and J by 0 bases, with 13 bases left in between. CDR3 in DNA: TGCAGTGCTAAGGGACCGACTGGCTCCTACAATGAGCAGTTCTTC. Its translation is CSAKGPTGSYNEQFF.

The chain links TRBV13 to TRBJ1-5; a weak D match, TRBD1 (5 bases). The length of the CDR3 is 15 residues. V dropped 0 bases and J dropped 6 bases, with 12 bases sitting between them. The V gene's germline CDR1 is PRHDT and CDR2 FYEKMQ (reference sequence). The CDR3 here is CASSLGQGRLQPQHF. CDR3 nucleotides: TGTGCCAGCAGCTTAGGGCAGGGTCGCCTTCAGCCCCAGCATTTT.

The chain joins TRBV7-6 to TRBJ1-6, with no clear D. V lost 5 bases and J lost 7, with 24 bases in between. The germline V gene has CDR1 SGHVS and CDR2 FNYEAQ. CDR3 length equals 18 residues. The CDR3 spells CASSLREGELLFNSPLHF. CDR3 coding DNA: TGTGCCAGCAGCCTTAGGGAGGGCGAACTTCTTTTCAATTCACCCCTCCACTTT.

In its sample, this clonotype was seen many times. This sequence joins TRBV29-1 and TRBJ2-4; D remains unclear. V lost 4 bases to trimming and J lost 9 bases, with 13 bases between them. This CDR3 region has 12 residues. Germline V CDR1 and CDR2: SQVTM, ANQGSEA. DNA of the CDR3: TGCAGCGTTGTGGGTGGGAAGGGCATTCAGTACTTC. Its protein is CSVVGGKGIQYF.

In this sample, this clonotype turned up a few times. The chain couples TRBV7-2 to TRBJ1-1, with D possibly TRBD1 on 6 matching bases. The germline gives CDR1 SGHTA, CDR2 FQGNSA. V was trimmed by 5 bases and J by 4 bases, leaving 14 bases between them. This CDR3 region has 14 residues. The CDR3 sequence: CASSPSRGGTEAFF. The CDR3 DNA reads TGTGCCAGCAGCCCCTCTAGGGGGGGCACTGAAGCTTTCTTT.

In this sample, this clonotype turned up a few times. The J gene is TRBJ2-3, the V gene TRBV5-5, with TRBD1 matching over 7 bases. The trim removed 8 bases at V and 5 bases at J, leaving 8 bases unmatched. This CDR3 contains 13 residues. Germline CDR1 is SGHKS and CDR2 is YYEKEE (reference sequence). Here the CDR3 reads CASSEQGLDTQYF. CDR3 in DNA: TGTGCCAGTTCTGAACAGGGGTTAGATACGCAGTATTTT.

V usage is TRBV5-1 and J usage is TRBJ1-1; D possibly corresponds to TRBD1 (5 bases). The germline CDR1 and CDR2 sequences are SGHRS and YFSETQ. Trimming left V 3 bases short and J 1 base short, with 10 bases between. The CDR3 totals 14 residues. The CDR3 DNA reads TGCGCCAGCAGCTGGGGACCCCAGAACACTGAAGCTTTCTTT. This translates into CASSWGPQNTEAFF.

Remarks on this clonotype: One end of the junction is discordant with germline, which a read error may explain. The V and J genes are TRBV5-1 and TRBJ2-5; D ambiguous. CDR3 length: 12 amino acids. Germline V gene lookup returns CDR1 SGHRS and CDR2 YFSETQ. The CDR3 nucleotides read TGCGCCAGCAGCCCGTCCCAAGGGACCCAGTACTTC. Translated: CASSPSQGTQYF.

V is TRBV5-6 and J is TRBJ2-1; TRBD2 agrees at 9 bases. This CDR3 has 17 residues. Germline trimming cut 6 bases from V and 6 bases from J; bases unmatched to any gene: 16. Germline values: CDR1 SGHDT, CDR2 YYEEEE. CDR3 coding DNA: TGTGCCAGCATATTCGGCGGGGGGGCGGGAGCAAGCAATGAGCAGTTCTTC. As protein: CASIFGGGAGASNEQFF.

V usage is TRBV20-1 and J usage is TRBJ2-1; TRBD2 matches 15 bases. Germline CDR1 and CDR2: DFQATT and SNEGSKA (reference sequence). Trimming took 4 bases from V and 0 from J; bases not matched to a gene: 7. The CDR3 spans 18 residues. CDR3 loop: CSATGLAGGLLSYNEQFF. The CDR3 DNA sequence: TGCAGTGCTACCGGACTAGCGGGGGGGCTACTCTCCTACAATGAGCAGTTCTTC.

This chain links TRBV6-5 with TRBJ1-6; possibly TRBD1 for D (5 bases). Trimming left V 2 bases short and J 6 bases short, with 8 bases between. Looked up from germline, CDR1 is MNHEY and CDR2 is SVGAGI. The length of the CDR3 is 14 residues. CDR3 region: CASSYRDGNSPLHF. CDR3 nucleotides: TGTGCCAGCAGTTACCGGGACGGTAATTCACCCCTCCACTTT.

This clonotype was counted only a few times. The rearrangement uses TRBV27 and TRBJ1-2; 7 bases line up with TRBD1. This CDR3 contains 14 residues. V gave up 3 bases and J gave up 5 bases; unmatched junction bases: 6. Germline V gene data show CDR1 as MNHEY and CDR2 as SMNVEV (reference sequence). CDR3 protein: CASSFGPQGYGYTF. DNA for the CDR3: TGTGCCAGCAGTTTCGGCCCACAGGGGTATGGCTACACCTTC.

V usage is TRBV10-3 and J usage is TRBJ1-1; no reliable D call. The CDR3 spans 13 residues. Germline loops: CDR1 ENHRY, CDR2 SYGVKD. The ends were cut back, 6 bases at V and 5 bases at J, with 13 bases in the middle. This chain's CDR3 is CAIRPEGGTEAFF. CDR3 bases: TGTGCCATCAGACCGGAGGGCGGGACTGAAGCTTTCTTT.

CDR3 protein: CASSPPLSALSYNEQFF. The CDR3 DNA reads TGTGCCAGCAGCCCCCCTCTAAGCGCGCTATCCTACAATGAGCAGTTCTTC. The chain uses TRBV7-9 and TRBJ2-1; no firm D call. V gave up 5 bases and J gave up 1 base, with 18 bases separating them. Germline V lookup: CDR1 SEHNR, CDR2 FQNEAQ (reference sequence). The CDR3 length is 17 residues.

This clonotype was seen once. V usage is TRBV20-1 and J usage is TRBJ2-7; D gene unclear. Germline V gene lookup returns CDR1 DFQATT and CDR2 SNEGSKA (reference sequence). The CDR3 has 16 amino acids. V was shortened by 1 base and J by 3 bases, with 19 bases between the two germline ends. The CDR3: CSARGAIKALNYEQYF. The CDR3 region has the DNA TGCAGTGCTAGAGGGGCAATCAAAGCACTAAACTACGAGCAGTACTTC.

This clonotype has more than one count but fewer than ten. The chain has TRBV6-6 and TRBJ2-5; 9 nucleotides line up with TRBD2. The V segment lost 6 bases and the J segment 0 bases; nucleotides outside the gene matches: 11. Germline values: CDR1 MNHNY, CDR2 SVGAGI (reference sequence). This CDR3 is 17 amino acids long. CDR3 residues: CASRDRRGGAYQETQYF. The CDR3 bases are TGTGCCAGCAGGGACAGACGCGGGGGGGCCTACCAAGAGACCCAGTACTTC.

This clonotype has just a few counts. Written as DNA, the CDR3 is TGTGCCAGCAGCCCCCGGGCACAAGGCCCACCTAGCCGCTACAATGAGCAGTTCTTC. Amino acids: CASSPRAQGPPSRYNEQFF. The chain has TRBV3-1 and TRBJ2-1, with D perhaps matching TRBD2 (5 bases). Germline values: CDR1 LGHDT, CDR2 YNNKEL (reference sequence). Trimming left V 4 bases short and J 3 bases short, with 25 bases between. The CDR3 loop spans 19 amino acids.

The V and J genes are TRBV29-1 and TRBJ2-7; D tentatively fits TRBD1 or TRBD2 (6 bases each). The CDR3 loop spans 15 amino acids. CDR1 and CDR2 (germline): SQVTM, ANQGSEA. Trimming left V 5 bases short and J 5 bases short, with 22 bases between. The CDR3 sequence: CSVSTPGANKDEQYF. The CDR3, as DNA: TGCAGCGTTTCCACCCCGGGGGCTAACAAGGACGAGCAGTACTTC.

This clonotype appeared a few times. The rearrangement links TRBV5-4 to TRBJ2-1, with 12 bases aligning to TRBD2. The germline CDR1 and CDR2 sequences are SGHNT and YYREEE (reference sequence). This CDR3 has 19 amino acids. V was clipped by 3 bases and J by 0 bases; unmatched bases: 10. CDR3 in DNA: TGTGCCAGCAGCTCCGGACTAGCGGGACGCCAGAGCTCCTACAATGAGCAGTTCTTC. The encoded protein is CASSSGLAGRQSSYNEQFF.

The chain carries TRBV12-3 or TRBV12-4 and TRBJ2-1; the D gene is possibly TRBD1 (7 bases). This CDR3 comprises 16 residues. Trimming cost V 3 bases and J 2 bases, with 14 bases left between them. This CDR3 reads CASSFGGGFTYNEQFF. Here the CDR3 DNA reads TGTGCCAGCAGTTTCGGAGGGGGCTTTACCTACAATGAGCAGTTCTTC.

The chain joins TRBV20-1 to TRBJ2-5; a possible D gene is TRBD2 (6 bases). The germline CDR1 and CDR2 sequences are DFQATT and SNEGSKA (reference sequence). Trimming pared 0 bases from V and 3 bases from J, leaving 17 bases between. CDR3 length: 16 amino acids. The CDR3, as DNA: TGCAGTGCTAGAGATTGGCGGGGCGGAGCAAAAGAGACCCAGTACTTC. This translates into CSARDWRGGAKETQYF.